The 5 T cell receptor beta chains given below trace back to one sample, sequenced in a study of OX40 agonist ivuxolimab in advanced cancers. The method was immunoSEQ multiplex PCR; TCRdb's version includes in-frame clones alone and lacks a portion of them. The sample records approximately 82,000 clones, around 90% being singletons. The source was CD4+ or CD8+ T cells sorted from blood, collected in a trial of the OX40 agonist ivuxolimab. The receptors were sampled from an adult with an advanced solid tumor such as melanoma, head and neck, liver or kidney cancer.

This clone was detected only a few times. This CDR3 reads CASSLQGGTEAFF. In DNA form, the CDR3 reads TGTGCCAGCAGCCTCCAAGGGGGGACTGAAGCTTTCTTT. The chain joins TRBV14 to TRBJ1-1; a weak D match, TRBD1 (6 bases). The CDR3 spans 13 residues. CDR1 SGHDN and CDR2 FVKESK come from the germline V gene. Deletions cut 4 bases from V and 5 bases from J, with 11 bases between.

The genes are TRBV7-8 and TRBJ2-3; TRBD1 agrees at 7 bases. The CDR3 spans 13 residues. V was pared by 5 bases and J by 5 bases, with 4 bases of the junction left unmatched. Germline V gene lookup returns CDR1 SGHVS and CDR2 FQNEAQ. The CDR3 protein is CASSRNRGDTQYF. The CDR3 nucleotides are TGTGCCAGCAGCCGAAACAGGGGAGATACGCAGTATTTT.

The chain employs TRBV7-6 and TRBJ2-6; unclear D gene. This CDR3 is 15 amino acids long. Trimming stripped 5 bases from V and 0 bases from J, with 8 bases between. Germline CDR1 reads SGHVS; CDR2 reads FNYEAQ. The CDR3 DNA reads TGTGCCAGCAGCCCAACAAACTCTGGGGCCAACGTCCTGACTTTC. Protein product: CASSPTNSGANVLTF. Full variable domain (rest looked up from reference TRBV7-6 and TRBJ2-6): GAGVSQSPRYKVTKRGQDVALRCDPISGHVSLYWYRQALGQGPEFLTYFNYEAQQDKSGLPNDRFSAERPEGSISTLTIQRTEQRDSAMYRCASSPTNSGANVLTFGAGSRLTVL.

The gene calls are TRBV5-5 and TRBJ2-1, with TRBD2 as a possible D gene (6 bases). This CDR3 region has 17 residues. Trimming took off 1 base at V and 2 bases at J, with 16 bases between the two ends. CDR1 and CDR2 from the germline V gene are SGHKS and YYEKEE (reference sequence). CDR3 sequence reads: CASSLLSSGDTYNEQFF. CDR3 coding DNA: TGTGCCAGCAGCTTGCTGTCGTCGGGAGATACCTACAATGAGCAGTTCTTC.

This clone came up once. This chain links TRBV5-4 with TRBJ2-2; no reliable D call. From germline, CDR1 is SGHNT and CDR2 YYREEE (reference sequence). The CDR3 is 13 residues long. V lost 1 base and J lost 4, with 5 bases in between. The CDR3 loop is CASSLPGTGELFF. In DNA, the CDR3 is TGTGCCAGCAGCTTGCCGGGCACCGGGGAGCTGTTTTTT.